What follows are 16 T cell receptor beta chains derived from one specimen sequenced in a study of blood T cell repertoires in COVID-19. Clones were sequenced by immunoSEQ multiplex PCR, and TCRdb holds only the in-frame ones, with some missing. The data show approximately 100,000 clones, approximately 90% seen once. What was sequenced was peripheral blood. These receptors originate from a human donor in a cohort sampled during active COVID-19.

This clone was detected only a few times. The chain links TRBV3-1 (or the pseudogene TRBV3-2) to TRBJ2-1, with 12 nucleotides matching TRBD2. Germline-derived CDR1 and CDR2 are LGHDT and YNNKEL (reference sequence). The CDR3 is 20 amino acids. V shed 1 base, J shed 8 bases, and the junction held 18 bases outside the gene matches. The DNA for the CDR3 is TGTGCCAGCAGCCAAGCGACCTCGGGACTAGCGGGCGGGGGGTCGGATGAGCAGTTCTTC. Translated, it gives CASSQATSGLAGGGSDEQFF.

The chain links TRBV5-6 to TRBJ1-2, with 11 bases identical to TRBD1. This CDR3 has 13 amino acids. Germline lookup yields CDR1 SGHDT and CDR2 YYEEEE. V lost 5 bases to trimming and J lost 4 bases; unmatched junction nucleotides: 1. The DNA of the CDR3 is TGTGCCAGCAGGGGACAGGGGGGCTATGGCTACACCTTC. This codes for CASRGQGGYGYTF.

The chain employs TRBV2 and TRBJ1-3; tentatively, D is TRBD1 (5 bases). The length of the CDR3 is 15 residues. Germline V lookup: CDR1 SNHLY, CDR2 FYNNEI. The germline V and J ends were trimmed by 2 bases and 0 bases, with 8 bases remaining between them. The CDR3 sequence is CASSEFGASGNTIYF. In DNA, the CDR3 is TGTGCCAGCAGTGAATTTGGGGCCTCTGGAAACACCATATATTTT.

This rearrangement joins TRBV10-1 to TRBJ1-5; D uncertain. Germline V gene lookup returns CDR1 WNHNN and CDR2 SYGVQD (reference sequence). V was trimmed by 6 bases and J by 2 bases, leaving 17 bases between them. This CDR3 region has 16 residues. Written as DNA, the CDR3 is TGCGCCAGCAGCCAGCCCCCGGGGAGAGGCAATCAGCCCCAGCATTTT. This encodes CASSQPPGRGNQPQHF.

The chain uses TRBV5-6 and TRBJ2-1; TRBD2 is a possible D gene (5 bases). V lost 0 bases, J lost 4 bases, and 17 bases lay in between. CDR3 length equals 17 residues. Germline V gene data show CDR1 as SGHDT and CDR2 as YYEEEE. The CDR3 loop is CASSLDLAAGLYNEQFF. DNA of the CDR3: TGTGCCAGCAGCTTGGATCTTGCGGCGGGTCTATACAATGAGCAGTTCTTC.

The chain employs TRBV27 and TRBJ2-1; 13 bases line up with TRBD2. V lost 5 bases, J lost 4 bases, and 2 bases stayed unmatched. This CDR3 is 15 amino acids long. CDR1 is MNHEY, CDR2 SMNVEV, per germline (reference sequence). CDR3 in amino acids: CASSEGLAGYNEQFF. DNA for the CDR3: TGTGCCAGCAGTGAGGGACTAGCGGGATACAATGAGCAGTTCTTC.

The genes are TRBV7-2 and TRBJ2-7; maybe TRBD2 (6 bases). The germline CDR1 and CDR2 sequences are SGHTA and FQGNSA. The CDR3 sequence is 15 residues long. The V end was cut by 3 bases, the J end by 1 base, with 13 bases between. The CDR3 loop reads CASSLAGQPSYEQYF. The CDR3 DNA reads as TGTGCCAGCAGCTTGGCGGGGCAACCTTCCTACGAGCAGTACTTC.

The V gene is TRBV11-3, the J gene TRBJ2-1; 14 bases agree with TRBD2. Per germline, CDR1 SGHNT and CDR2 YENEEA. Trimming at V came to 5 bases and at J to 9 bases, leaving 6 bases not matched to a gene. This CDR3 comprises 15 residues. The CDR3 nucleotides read TGTGCCAGCAGCGGCGGACTAGCGGGGGGCAGTGAGCAGTTCTTC. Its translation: CASSGGLAGGSEQFF.

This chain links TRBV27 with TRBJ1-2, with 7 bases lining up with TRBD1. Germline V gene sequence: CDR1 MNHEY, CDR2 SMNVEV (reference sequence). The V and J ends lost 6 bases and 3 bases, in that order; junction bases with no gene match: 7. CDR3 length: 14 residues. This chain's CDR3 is CASSKAGGHYGYTF. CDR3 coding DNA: TGTGCCAGCAGCAAGGCAGGGGGGCACTATGGCTACACCTTC.

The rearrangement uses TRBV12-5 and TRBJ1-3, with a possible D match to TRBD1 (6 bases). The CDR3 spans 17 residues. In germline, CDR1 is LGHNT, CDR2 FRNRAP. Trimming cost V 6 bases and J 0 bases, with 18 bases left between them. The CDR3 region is CASGREGGSFSGNTIYF. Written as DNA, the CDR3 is TGTGCTAGTGGCCGGGAGGGGGGCTCATTCTCTGGAAACACCATATATTTT.

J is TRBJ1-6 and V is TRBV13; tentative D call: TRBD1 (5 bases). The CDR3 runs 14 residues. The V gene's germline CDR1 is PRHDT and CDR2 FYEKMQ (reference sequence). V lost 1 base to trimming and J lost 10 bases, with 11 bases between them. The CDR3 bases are TGTGCCAGCAGCTTAGAAGGGGCTGGATCACCCCTCCACTTT. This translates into CASSLEGAGSPLHF. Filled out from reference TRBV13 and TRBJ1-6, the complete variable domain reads AAGVIQSPRHLIKEKRETATLKCYPIPRHDTVYWYQQGPGQDPQFLISFYEKMQSDKGSIPDRFSAQQFSDYHSELNMSSLELGDSALYFCASSLEGAGSPLHFGNGTRLTVT.

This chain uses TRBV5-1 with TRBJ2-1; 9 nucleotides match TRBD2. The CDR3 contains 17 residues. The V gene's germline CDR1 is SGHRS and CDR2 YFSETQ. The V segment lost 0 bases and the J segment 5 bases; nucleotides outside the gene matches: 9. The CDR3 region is CASSLGASGTMDNEQFF. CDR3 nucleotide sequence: TGCGCCAGCAGCTTGGGGGCTAGCGGGACCATGGACAATGAGCAGTTCTTC.

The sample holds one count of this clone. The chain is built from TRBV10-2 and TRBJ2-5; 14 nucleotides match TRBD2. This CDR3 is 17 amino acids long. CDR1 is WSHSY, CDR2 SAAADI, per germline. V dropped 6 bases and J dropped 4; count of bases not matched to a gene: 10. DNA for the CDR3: TGCGCCAGCAGCCGCGCAAGGGGACTAGCGGGAGTAGAGACCCAGTACTTC. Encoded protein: CASSRARGLAGVETQYF.

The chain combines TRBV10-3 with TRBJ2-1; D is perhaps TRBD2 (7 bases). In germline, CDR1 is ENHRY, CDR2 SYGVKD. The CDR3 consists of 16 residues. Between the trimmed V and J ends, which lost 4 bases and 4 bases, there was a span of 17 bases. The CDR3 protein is CAISALGGGKYNEQFF. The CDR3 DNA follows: TGTGCCATCAGTGCGCTAGGGGGGGGCAAGTACAATGAGCAGTTCTTC.

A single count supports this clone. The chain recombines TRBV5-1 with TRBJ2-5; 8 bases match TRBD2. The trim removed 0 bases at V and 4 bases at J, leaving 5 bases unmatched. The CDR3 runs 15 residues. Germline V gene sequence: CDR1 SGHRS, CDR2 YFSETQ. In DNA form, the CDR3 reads TGCGCCAGCAGCTTGGCGGGGGGGAGAGGAGAGACCCAGTACTTC. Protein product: CASSLAGGRGETQYF.

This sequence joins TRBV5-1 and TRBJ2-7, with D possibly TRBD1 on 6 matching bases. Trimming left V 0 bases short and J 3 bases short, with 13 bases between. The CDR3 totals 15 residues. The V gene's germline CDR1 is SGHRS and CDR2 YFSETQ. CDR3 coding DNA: TGCGCCAGCAGCTTGGGGACAGCCAATCTCTACGAGCAGTACTTC. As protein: CASSLGTANLYEQYF.